This T cell receptor (beta chain) was sequenced for a study of T-cell reconstitution after alpha-beta-depleted transplantation in children listed by TCRdb under 2016. About the full investigation: The study quantitatively tracked T-cell immune reconstitution after TCRalphabeta/CD19-depleted allogeneic hematopoietic cell transplantation in children using TCR repertoire profiling.

The V and J ends are trimmed by 3 bases and 4 bases, leaving 16 bases between them. Including cysteine and phenylalanine, the CDR3 has 15 amino acids. The sequence is cut down to CDR3 DNA, 45 bases in frame from base 1. CDR1 and CDR2 are drawn from the germline V gene: SGHDT, YYEEEE. Libraries were constructed by PCR. TCRdb records Illumina HiSeq 2500 as the sequencer. TCR library preparation used molecular barcoding, with unique molecular identifiers applied to normalize quantification of the TCRbeta repertoire. The public sequencing data were trimmed at Q25 with fastp and processed into clonotypes with MiXCR by TCRdb, which kept only in-frame beta chains. Identical CDR3 proteins give one entry, which carries the most common genes and DNA. The table for this sample lists 450,000 to 500,000 distinct CDR3 sequences; around an eighth of them were counted only once. The ten top clones hold about 6% of the sample.

Remarks on this clonotype: Its antigen is not yet known. The record has no base qualities; no much larger clone is one base away.

The sequencing used PBMCs from the stem cell graft donor, collected from the stem cell graft. This TCR derives from a human donor who donated a stem cell graft to a child with combined immunodeficiency. The rearrangement combines TRBV5-6 with TRBJ1-2, with no reliable assignment of the D segment. The CDR3 region reads CASSSWAAPLYGYTF. The DNA is as follows: TGTGCCAGCAGCTCATGGGCGGCTCCTCTCTATGGCTACACCTTC.